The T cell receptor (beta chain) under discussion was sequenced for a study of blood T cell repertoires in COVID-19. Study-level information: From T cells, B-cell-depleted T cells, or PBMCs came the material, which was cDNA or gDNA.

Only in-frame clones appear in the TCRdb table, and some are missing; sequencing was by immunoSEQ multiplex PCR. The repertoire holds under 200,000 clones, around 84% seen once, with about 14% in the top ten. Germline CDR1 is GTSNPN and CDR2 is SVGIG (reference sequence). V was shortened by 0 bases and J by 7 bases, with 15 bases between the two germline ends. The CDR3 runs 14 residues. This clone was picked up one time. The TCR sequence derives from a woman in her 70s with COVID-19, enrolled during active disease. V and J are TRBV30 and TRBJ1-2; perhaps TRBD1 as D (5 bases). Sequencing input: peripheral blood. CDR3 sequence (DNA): TGTGCCTGGAGTGTAAACGCGGGGGGTCGTGGCTACACCTTC. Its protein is CAWSVNAGGRGYTF.